This TCR beta chain was retrieved from a study of Ad26.COV2.S vaccination and SARS-CoV-2 variants. The V gene lost 0 bases and the J gene lost 5 bases, with 14 bases spanning the gap. Germline V gives CDR1 LGHNT, CDR2 FRNRAP. This CDR3 is built from 16 residues. Sequencing was performed with immunoSEQ multiplex PCR; in TCRdb, only in-frame clones are kept and a portion is missing. In the table there are hundreds of thousands of clones, 65% to 90% of which are singletons. Noted treatment: over 15 received Ad26.COV2.S at low or high dose, single or two shots; 5 received placebo; per-sample allocation not given. Sampling was done on day 63 after the first vaccine or placebo injection.

The receptor was isolated from a person between 18 and 60 years old who received the Ad26.COV2.S COVID-19 vaccine or a placebo. This specimen consisted of peripheral blood, obtained in a trial of Ad26.COV2.S vaccine versus placebo. The chain employs TRBV12-5 and TRBJ1-5; no firm D call. The CDR3 DNA sequence: TGTGCTAGTGGTTTGGTAAGCCAACTGTGGGATCAGCCCCAGCATTTT. Protein: CASGLVSQLWDQPQHF.